This T cell receptor beta chain is drawn from a study of T cell responses to AZD1222 COVID-19 vaccine. Study findings and constraints: Baseline testing showed seropositivity in only a handful of AZD1222 recipients.

Libraries were prepared by immunoSEQ multiplex PCR; TCRdb keeps only in-frame clonotypes and omits some of them. The table has roughly 120,000 clones, around 84% seen once. As concerns this clone: What it binds is unknown.

This CDR3 is 14 amino acids long. Germline trimming cut 6 bases from V and 5 bases from J; bases unmatched to any gene: 6. CDR1 and CDR2 (germline): MNHEY, SVGAGI. The specimen was peripheral blood, collected on day 0 of AZD1222 vaccination. The rearrangement links TRBV6-5 to TRBJ2-5; TRBD2 matches at 10 bases. This TCR came from an adult in good health. The CDR3 nucleotides read TGTGCCAGCAGGCCAGCGGGAGGGGTGGAGACCCAGTACTTC. Protein sequence: CASRPAGGVETQYF.